This T cell receptor beta chain was sequenced in a study of blood T cell repertoires in COVID-19. Data came from immunoSEQ multiplex PCR; TCRdb stores just in-frame clones and leaves some out. Here the sample spans tens of thousands of clones, more than 60% being singletons. Germline CDR1 reads SGHDT; CDR2 reads YYEEEE. Trimming removed 1 base at V and 4 bases at J, with 11 bases between. The CDR3 sequence is 14 residues long. The clonotype was recovered from a human donor in a cohort sampled during active COVID-19. Sequencing input: peripheral blood. The chain recombines TRBV5-6 with TRBJ2-5, with D perhaps matching TRBD2 (5 bases). CDR3 loop: CASSLRTRGETQYF. The CDR3 bases are TGTGCCAGCAGCTTGAGAACCCGGGGAGAGACCCAGTACTTC. The complete variable domain, with remaining parts taken from reference TRBV5-6 and TRBJ2-5, reads DAGVTQSPTHLIKTRGQQVTLRCSPKSGHDTVSWYQQALGQGPQFIFQYYEEEERQRGNFPDRFSGHQFPNYSSELNVNALLLGDSALYLCASSLRTRGETQYFGPGTRLLVL.